This entry is about one TCR beta chain. Its antigen remains unidentified. This record comes from a study of cytomegalovirus exposure and HLA in healthy donors. The CDR3 is made up of 14 amino acids. From germline, CDR1 is SGDLS and CDR2 YYNGEE. Losses at the gene ends were 4 bases for V and 4 bases for J; bases not matched to a gene: 6. PCR amplification relied on 60 Vbeta primers (plus 13 Jbeta primers). Sequenced by immunoSEQ multiplex PCR; TCRdb stores in-frame clones only, minus some. The sample consists of roughly 100,000 clones, under 80% of them appearing once. Findings of the study overall: Researchers counted around 150 TCR beta chains as cytomegalovirus-associated. Later analysis reportedly placed an Asian-associated ancestry cluster below the approximately 680-donor mean in N-insertions.

The receptor's source is a middle-aged woman in good health and CMV-seropositive. The chain links TRBV9 to TRBJ2-3; 7 nucleotides align to TRBD2. The sequencing input was PBMCs. The CDR3 region has the DNA TGTGCCAGCAGCCTTCAGCGGGGCGCAGATACGCAGTATTTT. Amino acids: CASSLQRGADTQYF. Combining the CDR3 with reference TRBV9 and TRBJ2-3 gives the whole variable domain DSGVTQTPKHLITATGQRVTLRCSPRSGDLSVYWYQQSLDQGLQFLIQYYNGEERAKGNILERFSAQQFPDLHSELNLSSLELGDSALYFCASSLQRGADTQYFGPGTRLTVL.